A single TCR beta chain is shown here with its context. Its cognate antigen is unknown. This sample is drawn from a study of T-cell reconstitution after alpha-beta-depleted transplantation in children. Preparation of the TCRbeta library used unique molecular identifiers. Each CDR3 protein is one row after TCRdb ran MiXCR on the PCR reads. The repertoire holds about 870,000 distinct CDR3 sequences, with roughly 15% as singletons. Study-wide points: There were some patients whose high TCRbeta diversity at day 60 came from surviving recipient T cells and thymic progenitors. Counts and diversity of T cells one year after transplant came mostly from newly produced T cells.

The sample consisted of PBMCs, mostly from graft donor cells, taken 360 days after TCRalphabeta/CD19-depleted stem cell transplant. The TCR was taken from a male patient younger than 18 who had a stem cell transplant for acute lymphoblastic leukemia, so the T cells may come from the graft donor.

The CDR3 reads CASSLDLGPGYEQYF. For the CDR3, the DNA is TGTGCCAGCAGCTTAGATCTGGGTCCAGGATACGAGCAGTACTTC. This chain links TRBV7-2 with TRBJ2-7; D remains unclear. This CDR3 comprises 15 residues. V lost 1 base and J lost 4, with 14 bases in between. Germline assignment: CDR1 SGHTA and CDR2 FQGNSA.